A selection of T cell receptor beta chains follows, all from one sample in a study of control samples from healthy donors and cancer patients. Sequenced by immunoSEQ multiplex PCR; TCRdb stores in-frame clones only, minus some. The repertoire has roughly 24,000 clones, 82% of them found once; the top ten carry 23%. Sequencing was carried out using PBMCs. Receptors were obtained from a man in his sixties with colorectal cancer. The CDR3 runs from the conserved cysteine through the conserved F or W. D genes are given only for firm matches. Rows give clone size only sometimes, using once, few, many, or a class for an expanded clone.

>TRBJ2-7|-|TRBD2|TRBV2
TGTGCCAGCAGTGAACTGGCTTGGGGGGGCTCCTACGAGCAGTACTTC
CASSELAWGGSYEQYF
>TRBJ1-2|-|TRBD1|TRBV7-9
TGTGCCAGCAGCCTAGGGACAGGGTATGGCTACACCTTC
CASSLGTGYGYTF
>TRBJ1-5|-|-|TRBV10-1
TGCGCCAGCAGTGATCCAGGACGGATGCGAGGCAATCAGCCCCAGCATTTT
CASSDPGRMRGNQPQHF
>TRBJ2-1|-|-|TRBV4-3
TGCGCCAGCAGCCAAGTGAGACTGCAATACAATGAGCAGTTCTTC
CASSQVRLQYNEQFF
>TRBJ1-5|-|-|TRBV3-1/TRBV3-2
TGTGCCAGCAGCCAAGGTCGGCAGGAGAATCAGCCCCAGCATTTT
CASSQGRQENQPQHF
>TRBJ1-2|-|-|TRBV18
TGTGCCAGCTCACCAAACAGGGCTGACTATGGCTACACCTTC
CASSPNRADYGYTF
>TRBJ1-2|-|-|TRBV20-1
TGCAGTGCTAGTCCCCCGTACAACTATGGCTACACCTTC
CSASPPYNYGYTF
>TRBJ2-2|-|TRBD2|TRBV4-3
TGCGCCAGCAGCCAGGGGACTAGCGGGGGCGGGAACACCGGGGAGCTGTTTTTT
CASSQGTSGGGNTGELFF
>TRBJ2-2|-|-|TRBV6-1
TGTGCCAGCAGTGACGGGATCCGAGGACCTACCGGGGAGCTGTTTTTT
CASSDGIRGPTGELFF
>TRBJ1-1|-|-|TRBV18
TGTGCCAGCTCACCACTCTCTGGGAACACTGAAGCTTTCTTT
CASSPLSGNTEAFF
>TRBJ1-2|-|-|TRBV5-1
TGCGCCAGCAGCCGGGACTCAAGTGGCTACACCTTC
CASSRDSSGYTF
>TRBJ1-5|once|-|TRBV6-1
TGTGCCAGCAGTGAACCGGCCTATAGCAATCAGCCCCAGCATTTT
CASSEPAYSNQPQHF
>TRBJ2-7|-|-|TRBV24-1
TGTGCCACCCGCAAAGCCGGGACACCGACCTACGAGCAGTACTTC
CATRKAGTPTYEQYF
>TRBJ1-1|-|-|TRBV5-1
TGCGCCAGCAGCCCCGGACCGCTCACTGAAGCTTTCTTT
CASSPGPLTEAFF
>TRBJ1-3|-|-|TRBV7-9
TGTGCCAGCAGCTTAAGGGGGGGCTCTGGAAACACCATATATTTT
CASSLRGGSGNTIYF
>TRBJ2-7|once|-|TRBV19
TGTGCCAGTAGATCGGTCGCCAGCTCCTACGAGCAGTACTTC
CASRSVASSYEQYF
>TRBJ2-1|-|-|TRBV6-5
TGTGCCAGCATTATAGTAGGGTTTGGAGGTGAGCAGTTCTTC
CASIIVGFGGEQFF
>TRBJ1-5|-|TRBD1|TRBV27
TGTGCCAGCAGTCTCAACAACAGGGGGGTCGGGCAGCCCCAGCATTTT
CASSLNNRGVGQPQHF
>TRBJ2-6|once|-|TRBV18
TGTGCCAGCTCGTGGAATACTGGGGCCAACGTCCTGACTTTC
CASSWNTGANVLTF
>TRBJ1-1|-|-|TRBV2
TGTGCCAGCATTCTCACCACTGAAGCTTTCTTT
CASILTTEAFF
>TRBJ2-5|-|-|TRBV24-1
TGTGCCACCAGTGATTTTAGGGCAGATTTACAAGAGACCCAGTACTTC
CATSDFRADLQETQYF
>TRBJ2-1|-|-|TRBV5-6
TGTGCCAGCAGCTCCGGGACTGTCTACAATGAGCAGTTCTTC
CASSSGTVYNEQFF
>TRBJ1-2|-|TRBD1|TRBV10-3
TGTGCCATCACCGGGACAGGTGACTATGGCTACACCTTC
CAITGTGDYGYTF
>TRBJ1-1|-|TRBD1|TRBV6-5
TGTGCCATTACAGGGGCGAACACTGAAGCTTTCTTT
CAITGANTEAFF